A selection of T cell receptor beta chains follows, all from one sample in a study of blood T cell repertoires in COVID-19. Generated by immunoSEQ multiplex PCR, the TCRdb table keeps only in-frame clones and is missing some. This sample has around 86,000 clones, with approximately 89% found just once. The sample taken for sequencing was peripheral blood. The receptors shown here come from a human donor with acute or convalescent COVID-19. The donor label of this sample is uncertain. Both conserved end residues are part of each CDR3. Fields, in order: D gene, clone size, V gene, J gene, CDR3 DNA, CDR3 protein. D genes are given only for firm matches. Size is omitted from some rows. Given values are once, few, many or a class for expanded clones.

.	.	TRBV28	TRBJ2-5	TGTGCCAGCAGTTTGAGAGAGACCCAGTACTTC	CASSLRETQYF
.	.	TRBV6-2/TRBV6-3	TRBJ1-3	TGTGCCAGCAGTTACTCGACCTTGGGGCTGGCTGGAAACACCATATATTTT	CASSYSTLGLAGNTIYF
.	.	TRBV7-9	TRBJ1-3	TGTGCCAGCAGCTTAGCGCTAACGGGATCTGGCTCTGGAAACACCATATATTTT	CASSLALTGSGSGNTIYF
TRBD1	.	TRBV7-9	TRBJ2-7	TGTGCCAGCGGGGACAGGGGCTTCTCCTACGAGCAGTACTTC	CASGDRGFSYEQYF
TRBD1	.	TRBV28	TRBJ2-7	TGTGCCAGCAGTTTAGGGGGTGGACAGGGCAACGAGCAGTACTTC	CASSLGGGQGNEQYF
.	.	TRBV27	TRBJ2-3	TGTGCCAGCACCGACACCCCCACAGATACGCAGTATTTT	CASTDTPTDTQYF
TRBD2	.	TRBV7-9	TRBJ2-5	TGTGCCAGCAGCTTCTCCGGGACTAGCGTCGAGACCCAGTACTTC	CASSFSGTSVETQYF
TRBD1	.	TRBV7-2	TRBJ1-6	TGTGCCAGCAGCATCTCCAGGACAGGGGCATCCCTCCACTTT	CASSISRTGASLHF
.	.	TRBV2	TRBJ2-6	TGTGCCAGCAAAGATGGGAGTTTAGGGGCCAACGTCCTGACTTTC	CASKDGSLGANVLTF
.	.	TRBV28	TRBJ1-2	TGTGCCAGCAGTTTTCAGCGTGCTAACTATGGCTACACCTTC	CASSFQRANYGYTF
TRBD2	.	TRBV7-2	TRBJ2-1	TGTGCCAGCAGCTCCACTAGCGGGGGGTACAATGAGCAGTTCTTC	CASSSTSGGYNEQFF
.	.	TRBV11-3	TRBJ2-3	TGTGCCAGCACCCCATGGAGGGTAGAAACAGATACGCAGTATTTT	CASTPWRVETDTQYF
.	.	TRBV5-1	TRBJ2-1	TGCGCCAGCAGCCCCGTCAGCTCCTACAATGAGCAGTTCTTC	CASSPVSSYNEQFF
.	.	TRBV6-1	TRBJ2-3	TGTGCCAGCAGTGAAGGGGCAGCCCCAATCCCCACAGATACGCAGTATTTT	CASSEGAAPIPTDTQYF
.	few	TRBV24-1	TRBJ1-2	TGTGCCACCAGTGAGGTAGGGGATGGCTACACCTTC	CATSEVGDGYTF
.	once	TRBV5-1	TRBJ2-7	TGCGCCAGCAGCTTGGACAGGGAAGAGGAGCAGTACTTC	CASSLDREEEQYF
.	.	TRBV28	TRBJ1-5	TGTGCCAGCGGGCGGGATAGCAATCAGCCCCAGCATTTT	CASGRDSNQPQHF
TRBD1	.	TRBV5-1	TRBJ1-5	TGCGCCAGCAGCGCGACAACAGGGGATCAGCCCCAGCATTTT	CASSATTGDQPQHF
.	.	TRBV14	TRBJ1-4	TGTGCCAGCAGCCAAGGAACAGGGCGTTATGAAAAACTGTTTTTT	CASSQGTGRYEKLFF
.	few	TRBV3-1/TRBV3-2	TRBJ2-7	TGTGCCAGCAGCCAAGTTCCCAGGACCTACGAGCAGTACTTC	CASSQVPRTYEQYF
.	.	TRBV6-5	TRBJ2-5	TGTGCCAGCAGACGGGAAATTCAAGAGACCCAGTACTTC	CASRREIQETQYF
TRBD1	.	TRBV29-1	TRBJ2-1	TGCAGCGTCGGGACAGGGTATGAGCAGTTCTTC	CSVGTGYEQFF
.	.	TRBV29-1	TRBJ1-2	TGCAGCGTTCTTCGGCAGGGCCGGGACTATGGCTACACCTTC	CSVLRQGRDYGYTF
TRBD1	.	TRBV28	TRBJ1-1	TGTGCCAGCAGCTACCTGGGACAGGGGGCGTCTGAAGCTTTCTTT	CASSYLGQGASEAFF
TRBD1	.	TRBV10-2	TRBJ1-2	TGCGCCAGCAGTGATGCAGGGGGCAAGCAAAATGGCTACACCTTC	CASSDAGGKQNGYTF
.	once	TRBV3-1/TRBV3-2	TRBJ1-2	TGTGCCAGCAGCCAGTCCCCGGGGAACTATGGCTACACCTTC	CASSQSPGNYGYTF
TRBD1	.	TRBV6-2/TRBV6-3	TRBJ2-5	TGTGCCAGCAGTAAACGACCCACAGGGGCAGAGACCCAGTACTTC	CASSKRPTGAETQYF
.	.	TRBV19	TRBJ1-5	TGTGCCAGTAGTATTCTCAGGGGCCCTAGCAATCAGCCCCAGCATTTT	CASSILRGPSNQPQHF
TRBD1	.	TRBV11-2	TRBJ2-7	TGTGCCAGCAGTTCCTCAGGACAGGGGAGGAACGAGCAGTACTTC	CASSSSGQGRNEQYF
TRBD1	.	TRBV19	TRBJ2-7	TGTGCCAGTAGCGGACAGGGAACCGAGCAGTACTTC	CASSGQGTEQYF
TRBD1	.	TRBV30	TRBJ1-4	TGTGCCTGGAGAGAGACGCAGGGGGCGAGTGAAAAACTGTTTTTT	CAWRETQGASEKLFF
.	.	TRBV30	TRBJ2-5	TGTGCCTGGAGTGTACCCCCCGGGGGCGGGGGCGGGGTCGAGACCCAGTACTTC	CAWSVPPGGGGGVETQYF
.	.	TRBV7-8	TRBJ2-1	TGTGCCAGCAGCTTAGGGGTGGGCGGGAACAATGAGCAGTTCTTC	CASSLGVGGNNEQFF
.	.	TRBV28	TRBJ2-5	TGTGCCAGCAGTTCGTCAACAGCCTCAGACCAAGAGACCCAGTACTTC	CASSSSTASDQETQYF
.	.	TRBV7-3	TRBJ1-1	TGTGCCAGCAGCTTAAATCTAGGGACTTACACTGAAGCTTTCTTT	CASSLNLGTYTEAFF